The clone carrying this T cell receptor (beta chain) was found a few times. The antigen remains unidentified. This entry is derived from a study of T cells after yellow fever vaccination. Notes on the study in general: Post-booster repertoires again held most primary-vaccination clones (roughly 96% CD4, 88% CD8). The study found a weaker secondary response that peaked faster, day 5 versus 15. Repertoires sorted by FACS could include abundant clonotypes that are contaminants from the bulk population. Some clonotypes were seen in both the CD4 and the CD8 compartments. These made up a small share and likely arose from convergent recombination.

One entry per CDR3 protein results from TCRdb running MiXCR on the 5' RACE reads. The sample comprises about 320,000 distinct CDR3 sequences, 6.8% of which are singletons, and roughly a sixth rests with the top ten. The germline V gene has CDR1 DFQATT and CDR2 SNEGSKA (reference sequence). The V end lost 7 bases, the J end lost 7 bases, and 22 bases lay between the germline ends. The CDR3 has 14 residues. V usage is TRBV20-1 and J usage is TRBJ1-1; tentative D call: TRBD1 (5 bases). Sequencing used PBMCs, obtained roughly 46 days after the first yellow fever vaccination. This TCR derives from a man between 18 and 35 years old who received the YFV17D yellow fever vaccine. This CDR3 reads CSVPKPGSVSEAFF. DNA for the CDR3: TGCAGTGTTCCGAAACCAGGGTCGGTTAGTGAAGCTTTCTTT.